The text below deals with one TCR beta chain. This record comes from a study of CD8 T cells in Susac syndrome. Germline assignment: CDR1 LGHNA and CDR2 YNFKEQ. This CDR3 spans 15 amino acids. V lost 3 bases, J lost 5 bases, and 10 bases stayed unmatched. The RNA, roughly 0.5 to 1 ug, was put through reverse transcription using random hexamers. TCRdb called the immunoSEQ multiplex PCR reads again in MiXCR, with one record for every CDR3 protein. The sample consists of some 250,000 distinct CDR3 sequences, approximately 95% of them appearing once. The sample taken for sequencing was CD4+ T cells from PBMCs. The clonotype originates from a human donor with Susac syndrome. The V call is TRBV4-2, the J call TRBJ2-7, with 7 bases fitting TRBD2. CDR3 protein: CASSQVLSGMHEQYF. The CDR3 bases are TGTGCCAGCAGCCAGGTCTTGAGCGGGATGCACGAGCAGTACTTC.